These 14 T cell receptor beta chains were all obtained from the same sample, sequenced in a study of human T cells and chemical hapten exposure. The time point is: patch test 3, about 24 weeks after DPC sensitization. The treatment is: therapeutic diphenylcyclopropenone sensitization with weekly scalp DPC. Each CDR3 protein gets one entry after TCRdb re-called the RACE reads with MiXCR. Of tens of thousands of distinct CDR3 sequences listed, approximately 13% are singletons. Sequenced here: whole blood, sampled in connection with sensitization to the hapten diphenylcyclopropenone (DPC). These receptors all stem from a woman between 50 and 59 years old with alopecia areata. Some clones in this sample may be carry-over from other donors' samples.

This clonotype turned up a few times. This CDR3 is CASSSPGPASEQYF. The CDR3 nucleotides are TGTGCCAGCAGTTCGCCGGGACCAGCCTCCGAGCAGTACTTC. The chain links TRBV7-2 to TRBJ2-7; possibly TRBD1 or TRBD2 for D (5 bases each). The length of the CDR3 is 14 residues. Germline V lookup: CDR1 SGHTA, CDR2 FQGNSA. The ends were cut back, 6 bases at V and 6 bases at J, with 18 bases in the middle.

The chain joins TRBV28 to TRBJ2-7; TRBD2 might be the D (5 bases). The CDR3 runs to 16 residues. Germline CDR1 is MDHEN and CDR2 is SYDVKM. Trimming removed 4 bases at V and 0 bases at J, with 16 bases between. The CDR3 sequence: CASSSISRSGSYEQYF. The CDR3 nucleotides are TGTGCCAGCAGTTCTATATCCCGGAGCGGCTCCTACGAGCAGTACTTC.

This clonotype was counted at least ten times. The CDR3 here is CASSLSATQYF. In DNA, the CDR3 is TGTGCCAGCAGCTTATCCGCTACGCAGTATTTT. The chain carries TRBV7-2 and TRBJ2-3; D ambiguous. The germline gives CDR1 SGHTA, CDR2 FQGNSA. The V and J ends lost 2 bases and 8 bases respectively, with 5 bases between them. This CDR3 is 11 amino acids long.

This clonotype was recorded a few times. V and J are TRBV20-1 and TRBJ1-1; D remains unclear. Deletions cut 3 bases from V and 1 base from J, with 12 bases between. Germline-derived CDR1 and CDR2 are DFQATT and SNEGSKA (reference sequence). The length of the CDR3 is 14 residues. DNA of the CDR3: TGCAGTGCTAGTTCGAGGATTACGAACACTGAAGCTTTCTTT. Its translation is CSASSRITNTEAFF.

This clonotype was recorded at least ten times. One end of the junction does not line up with germline, which may come from a read error. DNA of the CDR3: TGTGCCAGCAATTTACGGGGCCCCGGTGGGGCCAACGTCCTGACTTTC. Translating it yields CASNLRGPGGANVLTF. The V and J genes are TRBV12-3 or TRBV12-4 and TRBJ2-6; D tentatively fits TRBD1 or TRBD2 (5 bases each). The CDR3 totals 16 residues.

The chain has TRBV5-1 and TRBJ1-2; D is uncertain. CDR1 and CDR2 from the germline V gene are SGHRS and YFSETQ. V lost 0 bases, J lost 4 bases, and 10 bases lay in between. CDR3 length equals 14 residues. CDR3: CASSLGTDFYGYTF. The CDR3 DNA is TGCGCCAGCAGCTTGGGGACTGACTTCTATGGCTACACCTTC.

This clonotype was seen repeatedly, ten times or more. The CDR3 here is CSASDPLAGVYNEQFF. In nucleotides, the CDR3 is TGCAGTGCTAGTGACCCTCTAGCGGGGGTCTACAATGAGCAGTTCTTC. The chain has TRBV20-1 and TRBJ2-1; TRBD2 agrees at 10 bases. Looked up from germline, CDR1 is DFQATT and CDR2 is SNEGSKA (reference sequence). CDR3 length: 16 residues. V shed 3 bases and J 3 bases; nucleotides not matched to a gene: 8.

This clonotype showed up many times. The chain recombines TRBV18 with TRBJ1-5; weak D call: TRBD1 (5 bases). The CDR3 totals 14 residues. CDR1 is KGHSH and CDR2 is LQKENI in the germline V gene. V dropped 5 bases and J dropped 5 bases, with 13 bases sitting between them. The CDR3 protein is CASSADSPHQPQHF. The DNA for the CDR3 is TGTGCCAGCTCAGCTGACAGCCCCCATCAGCCCCAGCATTTT.

V usage is TRBV7-8 and J usage is TRBJ2-3; unclear D gene. V was clipped by 5 bases and J by 2 bases, with 5 bases between them. Germline-derived CDR1 and CDR2 are SGHVS and FQNEAQ. The CDR3 loop spans 12 amino acids. CDR3 in DNA: TGTGCCAGCAGCAGGAACACAGATACGCAGTATTTT. It specifies CASSRNTDTQYF.

This clonotype appeared a few times. The chain uses TRBV11-2 and TRBJ1-5, with TRBD1 matching over 7 bases. Germline V gene data show CDR1 as SGHAT and CDR2 as FQNNGV. V gave up 1 base and J gave up 3 bases; unmatched junction bases: 3. The CDR3 extends over 15 amino acids. CDR3 loop: CASSLGGTVNQPQHF. The CDR3 DNA reads TGTGCCAGCAGCTTAGGTGGGACAGTCAATCAGCCCCAGCATTTT.

This clonotype was found a few times. The J gene is TRBJ2-7, the V gene TRBV20-1; a weak D match, TRBD1 (5 bases). This CDR3 contains 13 residues. Trimming took 3 bases from V and 3 from J, leaving 12 bases between them. Germline V gene data show CDR1 as DFQATT and CDR2 as SNEGSKA (reference sequence). The CDR3 DNA is TGCAGTGCTAGCGACAGATCATTCTACGAGCAGTACTTC. The encoded protein is CSASDRSFYEQYF.

This clonotype has at least ten counts. This chain uses TRBV20-1 with TRBJ1-4; possible D gene TRBD1, 5 bases. V lost 3 bases and J lost 8, with 25 bases in between. The CDR3 spans 17 residues. The germline CDR1 and CDR2 sequences are DFQATT and SNEGSKA (reference sequence). As DNA, the CDR3 is TGCAGTGCTAGGGGCGAGGGGATAAAGACGCCCCGGGAAAAACTGTTTTTT. It encodes CSARGEGIKTPREKLFF.

This clonotype came up many times. V gene TRBV29-1 combines with J gene TRBJ1-1, with a possible D match to TRBD1 (5 bases). This CDR3 region has 12 residues. Trimming took 6 bases from V and 6 from J, leaving 14 bases between them. Germline CDR1 SQVTM, CDR2 ANQGSEA. The CDR3 spells CSVAGTNAEAFF. CDR3 in DNA: TGCAGCGTCGCCGGGACCAACGCTGAAGCTTTCTTT.

The V gene is TRBV25-1, the J gene TRBJ1-2; no firm D call. Between the trimmed V and J ends, which lost 3 bases and 4 bases, there was a span of 18 bases. Germline CDR1 MGHDK, CDR2 SYGVNS. The CDR3 is 16 amino acids. The CDR3: CASSENGASEGYGYTF. The CDR3 DNA is TGTGCCAGCAGTGAGAATGGTGCTAGTGAGGGCTATGGCTACACCTTC.